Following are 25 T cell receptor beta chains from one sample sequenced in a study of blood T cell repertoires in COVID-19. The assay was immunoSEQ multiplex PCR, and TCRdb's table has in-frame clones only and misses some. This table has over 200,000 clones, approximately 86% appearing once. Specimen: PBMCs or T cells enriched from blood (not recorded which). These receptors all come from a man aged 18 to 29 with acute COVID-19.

The CDR3 loop is CASSLGLAGGPISDTQYF. The CDR3 DNA reads TGTGCCAGCAGCTTGGGACTAGCGGGTGGGCCTATCAGCGATACGCAGTATTTT. The chain carries TRBV5-5 and TRBJ2-3, with 10 nucleotides matching TRBD2. V shed 0 bases and J 6 bases; nucleotides not matched to a gene: 13. The CDR3 contains 18 residues. Germline loops: CDR1 SGHKS, CDR2 YYEKEE (reference sequence). Combining the CDR3 with reference TRBV5-5 and TRBJ2-3 gives the whole variable domain DAGVTQSPTHLIKTRGQQVTLRCSPISGHKSVSWYQQVLGQGPQFIFQYYEKEERGRGNFPDRFSARQFPNYSSELNVNALLLGDSALYLCASSLGLAGGPISDTQYFGPGTRLTVL.

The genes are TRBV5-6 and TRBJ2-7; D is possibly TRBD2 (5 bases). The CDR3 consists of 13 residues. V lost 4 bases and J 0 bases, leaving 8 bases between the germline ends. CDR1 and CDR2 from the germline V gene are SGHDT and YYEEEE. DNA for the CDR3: TGTGCCAGCAGCGGACTTGACTCCTACGAGCAGTACTTC. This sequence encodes CASSGLDSYEQYF.

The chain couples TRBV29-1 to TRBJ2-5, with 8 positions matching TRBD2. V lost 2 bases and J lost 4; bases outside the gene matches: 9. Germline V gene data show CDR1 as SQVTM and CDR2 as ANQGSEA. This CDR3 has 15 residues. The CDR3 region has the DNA TGCAGCGTTGAATGGGCGGGAGGTACCCCAGAGACCCAGTACTTC. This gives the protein CSVEWAGGTPETQYF. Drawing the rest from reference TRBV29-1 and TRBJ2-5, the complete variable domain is SAVISQKPSRDICQRGTSLTIQCQVDSQVTMMFWYRQQPGQSLTLIATANQGSEATYESGFVIDKFPISRPNLTFSTLTVSNMSPEDSSIYLCSVEWAGGTPETQYFGPGTRLLVL.

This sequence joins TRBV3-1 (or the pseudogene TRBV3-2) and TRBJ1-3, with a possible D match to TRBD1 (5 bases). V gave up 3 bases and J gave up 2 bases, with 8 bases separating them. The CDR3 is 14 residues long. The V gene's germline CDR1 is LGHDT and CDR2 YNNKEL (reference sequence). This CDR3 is CASSQLGAGNTIYF. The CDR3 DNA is TGTGCCAGCAGCCAGTTAGGGGCTGGAAACACCATATATTTT.

CDR3 loop: CASSYSVGAHQHF. CDR3 coding DNA: TGTGCCAGCAGTTACTCGGTGGGGGCGCACCAGCATTTT. This chain connects TRBV6-5 to TRBJ1-5, with D possibly being TRBD1 (6 bases). Germline V gene lookup returns CDR1 MNHEY and CDR2 SVGAGI. This CDR3 has 13 amino acids. V was pared by 0 bases and J by 12 bases, with 12 bases between.

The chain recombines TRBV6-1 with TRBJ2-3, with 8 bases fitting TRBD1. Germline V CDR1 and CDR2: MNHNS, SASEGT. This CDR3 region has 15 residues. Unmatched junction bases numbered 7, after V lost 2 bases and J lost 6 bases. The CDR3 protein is CASSEITGGLDTQYF. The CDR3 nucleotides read TGTGCCAGCAGTGAAATAACAGGGGGGTTGGATACGCAGTATTTT.

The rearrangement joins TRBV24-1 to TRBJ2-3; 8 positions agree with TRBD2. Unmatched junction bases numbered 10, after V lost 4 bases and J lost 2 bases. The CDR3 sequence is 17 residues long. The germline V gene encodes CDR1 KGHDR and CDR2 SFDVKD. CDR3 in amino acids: CATSETSASGHTDTQYF. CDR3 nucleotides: TGTGCCACCAGTGAAACCTCAGCTAGCGGGCACACAGATACGCAGTATTTT.

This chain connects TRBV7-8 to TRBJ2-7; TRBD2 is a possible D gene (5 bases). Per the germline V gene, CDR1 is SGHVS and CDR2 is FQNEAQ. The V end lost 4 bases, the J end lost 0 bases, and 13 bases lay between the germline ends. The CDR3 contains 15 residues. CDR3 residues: CASSSLVLISYEQYF. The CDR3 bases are TGTGCCAGCAGCTCACTAGTCCTTATCTCCTACGAGCAGTACTTC.

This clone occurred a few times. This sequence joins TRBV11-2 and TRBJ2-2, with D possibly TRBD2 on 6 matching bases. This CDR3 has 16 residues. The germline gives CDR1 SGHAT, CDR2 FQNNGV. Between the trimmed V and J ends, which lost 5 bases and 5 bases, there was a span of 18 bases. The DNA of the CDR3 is TGTGCCAGCAGCCCCAACCTAGCGAAAGTGACCGGGGAGCTGTTTTTT. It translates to CASSPNLAKVTGELFF.

The CDR3 sequence: CASSQEIRGWETQYF. DNA for the CDR3: TGTGCCAGCAGCCAAGAAATCCGCGGGTGGGAGACCCAGTACTTC. V and J are TRBV3-1 (or the pseudogene TRBV3-2) and TRBJ2-5, with D possibly matching TRBD2 (5 bases). This CDR3 is 15 amino acids long. Germline-derived CDR1 and CDR2 are LGHDT and YNNKEL (reference sequence). Trimming left V 0 bases short and J 5 bases short, with 13 bases between.

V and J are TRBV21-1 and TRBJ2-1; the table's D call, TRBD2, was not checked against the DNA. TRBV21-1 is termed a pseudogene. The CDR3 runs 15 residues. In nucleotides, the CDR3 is TGTGCCAGCAGTAGCGGGAGAAGCCCCTACAATGAGCAGTTCTTC. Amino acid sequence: CASSSGRSPYNEQFF.

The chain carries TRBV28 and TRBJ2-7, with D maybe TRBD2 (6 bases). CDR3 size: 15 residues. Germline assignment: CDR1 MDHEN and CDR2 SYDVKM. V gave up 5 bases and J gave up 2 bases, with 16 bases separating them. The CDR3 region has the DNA TGTGCCAGCAGTCGGCCGGGACTCACCGCCTACGAGCAGTACTTC. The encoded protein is CASSRPGLTAYEQYF.

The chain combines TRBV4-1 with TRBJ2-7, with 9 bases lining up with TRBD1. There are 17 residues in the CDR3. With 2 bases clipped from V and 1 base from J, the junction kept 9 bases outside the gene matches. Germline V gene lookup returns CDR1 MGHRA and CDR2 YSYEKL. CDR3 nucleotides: TGCGCCAGCAGCCAACAAACACCGGGACAGGGTTCCTACGAGCAGTACTTC. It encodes CASSQQTPGQGSYEQYF.

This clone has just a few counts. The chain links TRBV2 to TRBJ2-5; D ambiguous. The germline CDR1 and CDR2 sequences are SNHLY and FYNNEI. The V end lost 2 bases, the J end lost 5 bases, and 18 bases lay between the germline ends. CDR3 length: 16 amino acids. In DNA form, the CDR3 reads TGTGCCAGCAGTGAACGAGAGACACTTACTGGGGAGACCCAGTACTTC. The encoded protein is CASSERETLTGETQYF.

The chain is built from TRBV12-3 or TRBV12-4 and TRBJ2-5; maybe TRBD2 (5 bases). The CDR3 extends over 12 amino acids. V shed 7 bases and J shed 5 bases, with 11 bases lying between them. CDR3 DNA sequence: TGTGCCAGCACTGGAGGCTGGGAGACCCAGTACTTC. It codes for CASTGGWETQYF.

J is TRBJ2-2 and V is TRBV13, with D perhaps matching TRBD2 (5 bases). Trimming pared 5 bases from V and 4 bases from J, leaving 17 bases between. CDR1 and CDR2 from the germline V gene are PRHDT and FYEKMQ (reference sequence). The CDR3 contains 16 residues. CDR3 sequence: CASSRRTAATTGELFF. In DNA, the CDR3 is TGTGCCAGCAGCCGGAGGACCGCCGCGACCACCGGGGAGCTGTTTTTT.

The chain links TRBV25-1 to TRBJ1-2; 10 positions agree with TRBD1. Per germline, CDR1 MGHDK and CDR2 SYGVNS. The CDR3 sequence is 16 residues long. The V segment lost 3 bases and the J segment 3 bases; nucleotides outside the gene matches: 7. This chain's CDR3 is CASSESRDRGHYGYTF. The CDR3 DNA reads TGTGCCAGCAGTGAGTCCCGGGACAGGGGTCACTATGGCTACACCTTC.

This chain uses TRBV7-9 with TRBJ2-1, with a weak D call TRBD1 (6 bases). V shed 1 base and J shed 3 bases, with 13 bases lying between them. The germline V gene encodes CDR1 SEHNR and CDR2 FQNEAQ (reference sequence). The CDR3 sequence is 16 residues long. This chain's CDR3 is CASSLEGERGYNEQFF. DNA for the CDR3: TGTGCCAGCAGCTTAGAGGGGGAGAGGGGCTACAATGAGCAGTTCTTC. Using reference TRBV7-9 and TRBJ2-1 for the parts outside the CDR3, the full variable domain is DTGVSQNPRHKITKRGQNVTFRCDPISEHNRLYWYRQTLGQGPEFLTYFQNEAQLEKSRLLSDRFSAERPKGSFSTLEIQRTEQGDSAMYLCASSLEGERGYNEQFFGPGTRLTVL.

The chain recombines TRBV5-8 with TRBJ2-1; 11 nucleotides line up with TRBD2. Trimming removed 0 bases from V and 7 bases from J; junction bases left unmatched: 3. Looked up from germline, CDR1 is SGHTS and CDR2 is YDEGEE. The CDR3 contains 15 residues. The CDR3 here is CASSLGASGRNEQFF. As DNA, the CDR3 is TGTGCCAGCAGCTTGGGGGCTAGCGGGAGGAATGAGCAGTTCTTC.

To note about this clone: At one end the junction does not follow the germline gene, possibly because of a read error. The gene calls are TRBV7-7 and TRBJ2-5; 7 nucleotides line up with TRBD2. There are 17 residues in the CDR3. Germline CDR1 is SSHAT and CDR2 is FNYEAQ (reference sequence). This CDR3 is CASSPMGGRVDQETQYF. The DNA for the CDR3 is TGTGCTAGCAGCCCAATGGGGGGGAGGGTTGATCAAGAGACCCAGTACTTC.

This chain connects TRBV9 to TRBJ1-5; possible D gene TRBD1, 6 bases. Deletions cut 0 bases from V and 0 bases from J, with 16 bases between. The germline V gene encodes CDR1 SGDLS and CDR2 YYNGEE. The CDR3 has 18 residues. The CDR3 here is CASSVEDSPFNSNQPQHF. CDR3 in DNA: TGTGCCAGCAGCGTAGAGGACAGCCCTTTCAATAGCAATCAGCCCCAGCATTTT.

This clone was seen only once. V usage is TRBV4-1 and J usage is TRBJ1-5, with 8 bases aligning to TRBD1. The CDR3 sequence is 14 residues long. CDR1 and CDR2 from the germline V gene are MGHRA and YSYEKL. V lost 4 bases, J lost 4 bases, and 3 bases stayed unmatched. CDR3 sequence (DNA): TGCGCCAGCAGCCTTCGGACAGGGAATCAGCCCCAGCATTTT. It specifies CASSLRTGNQPQHF.

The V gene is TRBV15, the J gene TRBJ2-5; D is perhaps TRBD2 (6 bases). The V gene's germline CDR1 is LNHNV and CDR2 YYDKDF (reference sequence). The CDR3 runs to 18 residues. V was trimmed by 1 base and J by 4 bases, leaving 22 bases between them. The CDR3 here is CATSRAEGGLNLGETQYF. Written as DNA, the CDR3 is TGTGCCACCAGCAGAGCGGAGGGCGGCTTGAACCTGGGAGAGACCCAGTACTTC.

The CDR3: CASSSPSSGTGHNEQYF. CDR3 nucleotide sequence: TGTGCCAGCAGCTCGCCCTCCTCCGGGACAGGGCACAACGAGCAGTACTTC. This rearrangement joins TRBV7-9 to TRBJ2-7, with TRBD1 identical over 9 bases. After removal of 4 bases from V and 5 bases from J, the junction contained 15 bases not matched to a gene. CDR1 is SEHNR and CDR2 is FQNEAQ in the germline V gene (reference sequence). The CDR3 consists of 17 residues.

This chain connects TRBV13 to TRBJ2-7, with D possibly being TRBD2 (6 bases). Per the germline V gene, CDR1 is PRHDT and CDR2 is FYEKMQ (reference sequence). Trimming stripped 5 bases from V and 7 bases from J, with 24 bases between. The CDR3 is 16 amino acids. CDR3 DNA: TGTGCCAGCAGCCAGGCAGTGGGGAGGACCCGCTGGGAGCAGTACTTC. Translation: CASSQAVGRTRWEQYF.